Given below is one T cell receptor beta chain in context. The trim removed 6 bases at V and 5 bases at J, leaving 6 bases unmatched. This CDR3 is 13 amino acids long. The germline V gene has CDR1 MNHEY and CDR2 SMNVEV (reference sequence). Original data processing: From reference gene primer amplification, estimates of nucleated cell counts were derived. Profiled with immunoSEQ multiplex PCR; TCRdb holds only in-frame clones, not every one. V and J calls and clone size are as listed in that table; D and trimming were resolved from the DNA. In the table there are fewer than 200,000 clones, about 86% of which are singletons. This record belongs to a study of blood T cell repertoires in COVID-19. Study background: COVID-19 samples, acute and convalescent, were from the United States, Italy and Spain. From T cells, B-cell-depleted T cells, or PBMCs came the material, which was cDNA or gDNA.

This receptor was identified in a man in his sixties or seventies with active or convalescent COVID-19. Input material: peripheral blood. V gene TRBV27 combines with J gene TRBJ1-2; 7 bases are shared with TRBD1. The DNA for the CDR3 is TGTGCCAGCAGGGGCAGGGGGAAGTATGGCTACACCTTC. It translates to CASRGRGKYGYTF.